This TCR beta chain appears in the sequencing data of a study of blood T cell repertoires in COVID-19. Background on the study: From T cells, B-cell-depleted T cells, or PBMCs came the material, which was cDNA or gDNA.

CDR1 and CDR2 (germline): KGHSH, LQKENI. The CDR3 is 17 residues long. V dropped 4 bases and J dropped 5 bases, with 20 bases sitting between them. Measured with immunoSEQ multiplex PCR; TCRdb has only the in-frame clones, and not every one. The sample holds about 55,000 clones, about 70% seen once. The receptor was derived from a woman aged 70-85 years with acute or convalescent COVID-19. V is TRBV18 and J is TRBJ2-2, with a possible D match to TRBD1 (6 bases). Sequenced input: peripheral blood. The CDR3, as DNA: TGTGCCAGCTCACTGAACCAGCCGGTAGGGGGAACCGGGGAGCTGTTTTTT. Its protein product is CASSLNQPVGGTGELFF.